The 28 T cell receptor beta chains listed next were all sequenced from one sample in a study of beta chain features in type 1 diabetes. Reverse transcription of all isolated RNA meant that expressed TCRB transcripts were sequenced. Sequencing was performed with immunoSEQ multiplex PCR; in TCRdb, only in-frame clones are kept and a portion is missing. The profile shows some 270,000 clones, approximately 8% of them singletons. Material for sequencing was central memory CD4+ T cells from blood. The receptors originated from a woman between 18 and 30 years old in good health.

The chain carries TRBV18 and TRBJ2-7; D ambiguous. The length of the CDR3 is 13 residues. V was cut by 1 base and J by 5 bases, with 9 bases left in between. CDR1 and CDR2 from the germline V gene are KGHSH and LQKENI. The CDR3: CASSPQGVDEQYF. The CDR3 DNA sequence: TGTGCCAGCTCACCACAGGGTGTAGACGAGCAGTACTTC.

This chain links TRBV19 with TRBJ1-2, with TRBD1 matching 7 bases. The J segment lost 2 bases and the V segment lost 3 bases, leaving 6 bases of the junction unmatched. Germline assignment: CDR1 LNHDA and CDR2 SQIVND (reference sequence). This CDR3 is built from 15 residues. The CDR3 coding sequence is TGTGCCAGTAGTATTCCGGGACAGATAAACTATGGCTACACCTTC. Encoded protein: CASSIPGQINYGYTF.

The rearrangement joins TRBV4-2 to TRBJ2-7, with 7 nucleotides matching TRBD2. CDR3 length: 16 amino acids. The germline CDR1 and CDR2 sequences are LGHNA and YNFKEQ. V dropped 1 base and J dropped 2; count of bases not matched to a gene: 8. CDR3 region: CASSQAVQAGTYEQYF. The CDR3 DNA sequence: TGTGCCAGCAGCCAAGCGGTTCAAGCGGGGACCTACGAGCAGTACTTC.

In this sample, this clone turned up a few times. The chain carries TRBV7-3 and TRBJ2-1, with 8 bases aligning to TRBD1. This CDR3 spans 16 amino acids. V shed 1 base, J shed 9 bases, and the junction held 11 bases outside the gene matches. CDR1 is SGHTA and CDR2 is FQGTGA in the germline V gene. This CDR3 is CASSLNPGTGGSEQFF. For the CDR3, the DNA is TGTGCCAGCAGCTTAAACCCCGGGACAGGCGGTAGTGAGCAGTTCTTC.

This rearrangement joins TRBV4-1 to TRBJ2-1, with 9 bases fitting TRBD2. V lost 3 bases to trimming and J lost 6 bases; unmatched junction nucleotides: 9. The CDR3 consists of 16 residues. The germline gives CDR1 MGHRA, CDR2 YSYEKL. CDR3 sequence (DNA): TGCGCCAGCAGCCAGACCAGCGGGGGGCGGGGCAATGAGCAGTTCTTC. Translating it yields CASSQTSGGRGNEQFF.

This sequence joins TRBV9 and TRBJ2-7; D not resolved. The CDR3 consists of 15 residues. V lost 4 bases and J lost 4, with 18 bases in between. The germline gives CDR1 SGDLS, CDR2 YYNGEE. This CDR3 reads CASSPHMAELYEQYF. The CDR3, as DNA: TGTGCCAGCAGCCCACACATGGCGGAATTATACGAGCAGTACTTC.

CDR3 nucleotides: TGCGCCAGCAGCCAAACGGCGGATACGCAGTATTTT. Amino acids: CASSQTADTQYF. The chain carries TRBV5-1 and TRBJ2-3; unclear D gene. This CDR3 is built from 12 residues. Trimming left V 4 bases short and J 6 bases short, with 9 bases between. Germline V gene lookup returns CDR1 SGHRS and CDR2 YFSETQ.

This clone was seen only a few times. The chain joins TRBV11-3 to TRBJ2-1; D uncertain. The germline V gene encodes CDR1 SGHNT and CDR2 YENEEA. This CDR3 is built from 16 residues. Trimming took off 4 bases at V and 0 bases at J, with 13 bases between the two ends. As DNA, the CDR3 is TGTGCCAGCAGCTCGAACTCTGGAAGCTCCTACAATGAGCAGTTCTTC. Protein product: CASSSNSGSSYNEQFF.

This clone was seen a handful of times. This chain uses TRBV28 with TRBJ2-1, with 9 bases fitting TRBD2. CDR3 size: 16 residues. In germline, CDR1 is MDHEN, CDR2 SYDVKM. J gave up 3 bases and V 1 base, and 4 bases lay outside the gene matches. CDR3 loop: CASSLFTSGYYNEQFF. The CDR3 bases are TGTGCCAGCAGTTTATTTACTAGCGGGTACTACAATGAGCAGTTCTTC.

There are a few counts of this clone. This rearrangement joins TRBV27 to TRBJ1-3; the D gene is possibly TRBD1 (5 bases). Germline CDR1 is MNHEY and CDR2 is SMNVEV (reference sequence). The V end was cut by 5 bases, the J end by 0 bases, with 14 bases between. This CDR3 has 16 residues. CDR3 loop: CASSPRDPGSGNTIYF. The CDR3 DNA sequence: TGTGCCAGCAGTCCACGGGACCCAGGCTCTGGAAACACCATATATTTT.

The V and J genes are TRBV29-1 and TRBJ1-2; the D is unclear. V was pared by 3 bases and J by 5 bases, with 7 bases between. In germline, CDR1 is SQVTM, CDR2 ANQGSEA. This CDR3 contains 11 residues. CDR3 DNA: TGCAGCGTTGATACTGCGTATGGCTACACCTTC. Its translation: CSVDTAYGYTF.

The chain uses TRBV5-4 and TRBJ2-3; tentatively, D is TRBD1 (5 bases). The germline gives CDR1 SGHNT, CDR2 YYREEE (reference sequence). V lost 2 bases and J lost 4, with 8 bases in between. The CDR3 extends over 13 amino acids. CDR3 residues: CASSFSRADTQYF. CDR3 sequence (DNA): TGTGCCAGCAGCTTCTCCAGGGCAGATACGCAGTATTTT.

This clone has ten or more counts. This chain links TRBV5-1 with TRBJ2-7, with 10 bases fitting TRBD2. CDR3 length: 15 amino acids. The V and J ends lost 4 bases and 0 bases, in that order; junction bases with no gene match: 4. Per germline, CDR1 SGHRS and CDR2 YFSETQ. The CDR3 DNA reads as TGCGCCAGCAGCGCTAGCGGGAGTCGCTCCTACGAGCAGTACTTC. Amino acids: CASSASGSRSYEQYF.

The chain joins TRBV7-8 to TRBJ1-1; D is undetermined. There are 15 residues in the CDR3. Trimming took 5 bases from V and 5 from J, leaving 18 bases between them. The V gene's germline CDR1 is SGHVS and CDR2 FQNEAQ. In nucleotides, the CDR3 is TGTGCCAGCAGCCCAAGACGTTTTGGGAGGACTGAAGCTTTCTTT. This sequence encodes CASSPRRFGRTEAFF.

A few counts support this clone. The rearrangement links TRBV7-2 to TRBJ1-5, with D unclear. The germline V and J ends were trimmed by 5 bases and 3 bases, with 5 bases remaining between them. CDR1 and CDR2 (germline): SGHTA, FQGNSA. This CDR3 comprises 12 residues. CDR3 region: CASSPTNQPQHF. The CDR3 DNA reads TGTGCCAGCAGCCCAACCAATCAGCCCCAGCATTTT.

A note on this clone: This sample also contains other DNA sequences that code for the same CDR3. Here the CDR3 DNA reads TGCGCCAGCAGCTTGTTTTCTAGCACAGATACGCAGTATTTT. Its protein product is CASSLFSSTDTQYF. This chain connects TRBV5-1 to TRBJ2-3, with D hard to call. CDR3 size: 14 residues. CDR1 is SGHRS, CDR2 YFSETQ, per germline. Trimming removed 1 base at V and 0 bases at J, with 6 bases between. The full variable domain, with the rest looked up from reference TRBV5-1 and TRBJ2-3, is KAGVTQTPRYLIKTRGQQVTLSCSPISGHRSVSWYQQTPGQGLQFLFEYFSETQRNKGNFPGRFSGRQFSNSRSEMNVSTLELGDSALYLCASSLFSSTDTQYFGPGTRLTVL.

This clone came up many times. The chain combines TRBV14 with TRBJ2-7, with D maybe TRBD1 (6 bases). V lost 4 bases to trimming and J lost 0 bases, with 13 bases between them. CDR1 and CDR2 (germline): SGHDN, FVKESK. The CDR3 runs 15 residues. The CDR3 nucleotides read TGTGCCAGCAGCCTTTACGGACAGAACTCCTACGAGCAGTACTTC. Its translation: CASSLYGQNSYEQYF.

This clone was seen more than once but under ten times. The V gene is TRBV4-3, the J gene TRBJ2-7, with 8 bases that match TRBD2. The length of the CDR3 is 15 residues. Per germline, CDR1 LGHNA and CDR2 YSLEER. With V trimmed by 0 bases and J by 3 bases, 4 bases remained unmatched. CDR3 sequence: CASSQDLAGGYEQYV. The CDR3 bases are TGCGCCAGCAGCCAAGATTTGGCGGGGGGCTACGAGCAGTACGTC.

Many counts were recorded for this clone. The rearrangement links TRBV7-2 to TRBJ2-3; weak D call: TRBD2 (5 bases). Trimming left V 4 bases short and J 4 bases short, with 15 bases between. Looked up from germline, CDR1 is SGHTA and CDR2 is FQGNSA. The CDR3 length is 15 residues. This chain's CDR3 is CASSSERLSPDTQYF. CDR3 sequence (DNA): TGTGCCAGCAGCTCCGAGCGGTTAAGCCCAGATACGCAGTATTTT.

Ten or more counts support this clone. This rearrangement joins TRBV4-1 to TRBJ1-4; TRBD1 might be the D (5 bases). The CDR3 runs to 14 residues. Germline CDR1 reads MGHRA; CDR2 reads YSYEKL. Trimming removed 4 bases at V and 6 bases at J, with 12 bases between. DNA for the CDR3: TGCGCCAGCAGCCCCGCAGGGTACGATGAAAAACTGTTTTTT. Translated, it gives CASSPAGYDEKLFF.

The chain carries TRBV27 and TRBJ2-2; D remains unclear. The CDR3 totals 14 residues. Germline V gene data show CDR1 as MNHEY and CDR2 as SMNVEV (reference sequence). The ends were cut back, 2 bases at V and 3 bases at J, with 7 bases in the middle. The chain's CDR3 is CASSLLRDTGELFF. For the CDR3, the DNA is TGTGCCAGCAGTTTACTAAGGGACACCGGGGAGCTGTTTTTT.

The chain combines TRBV7-6 with TRBJ2-1; TRBD2 matches at 8 bases. Trimming took 4 bases from V and 4 from J; bases not matched to a gene: 6. Germline assignment: CDR1 SGHVS and CDR2 FNYEAQ. The CDR3 length is 15 residues. In DNA, the CDR3 is TGTGCCAGCAGCTCCTCGGGACTAGGTTACAATGAGCAGTTCTTC. It codes for CASSSSGLGYNEQFF.

In this sample, this clone turned up many times. CDR3 sequence: CASSHRLSETQYF. The CDR3, as DNA: TGTGCCAGCAGCCATCGTCTGAGTGAGACCCAGTACTTC. This chain links TRBV14 with TRBJ2-5, with D hard to call. The V gene lost 3 bases and the J gene lost 5 bases, with 10 bases spanning the gap. CDR1 and CDR2 (germline): SGHDN, FVKESK. The length of the CDR3 is 13 residues.

This clone was seen more than once but under ten times. The V gene is TRBV7-2, the J gene TRBJ2-5; D uncertain. CDR3 size: 14 residues. V lost 5 bases and J 3 bases, leaving 13 bases between the germline ends. Germline V lookup: CDR1 SGHTA, CDR2 FQGNSA. The CDR3 here is CASSPEWLEETQYF. CDR3 coding DNA: TGTGCCAGCAGCCCGGAGTGGCTAGAAGAGACCCAGTACTTC.

V gene TRBV9 combines with J gene TRBJ2-3, with D unclear. CDR1 SGDLS and CDR2 YYNGEE come from the germline V gene. The CDR3 sequence is 13 residues long. V lost 0 bases to trimming and J lost 1 base, with 3 bases between them. The CDR3 region is CASSVVGTDTQYF. The DNA of the CDR3 is TGTGCCAGCAGCGTAGTAGGCACAGATACGCAGTATTTT.

This clone was counted between two and nine times. V gene TRBV6-6 combines with J gene TRBJ1-3; 8 bases are shared with TRBD1. Germline CDR1 reads MNHNY; CDR2 reads SVGAGI (reference sequence). With 0 bases clipped from V and 3 bases from J, the junction kept 4 bases outside the gene matches. The CDR3 runs 16 residues. The CDR3 region has the DNA TGTGCCAGCAGTTACTCGGGCAGGGGGCATGGAAACACCATATATTTT. Its translation is CASSYSGRGHGNTIYF.

This clone has a handful of counts. The chain links TRBV4-1 to TRBJ1-4; possibly TRBD1 for D (6 bases). The CDR3 spans 13 residues. V was clipped by 0 bases and J by 17 bases, with 16 bases between them. Per germline, CDR1 MGHRA and CDR2 YSYEKL. Here the CDR3 DNA reads TGCGCCAGCAGCCAAGATCTAGGTACAGGGCGCTTTTTT. This translates into CASSQDLGTGRFF.

The sample holds a few counts of this clone. The rearrangement links TRBV7-9 to TRBJ1-1; unclear D gene. This CDR3 spans 13 amino acids. The V and J ends lost 3 bases and 2 bases respectively, with 7 bases between them. The germline CDR1 and CDR2 sequences are SEHNR and FQNEAQ (reference sequence). CDR3 loop: CASSFAANTEAFF. DNA for the CDR3: TGTGCCAGCAGCTTCGCAGCCAACACTGAAGCTTTCTTT.